This TCR beta chain was sequenced in a study of cytomegalovirus exposure and HLA in healthy donors. A multiplex PCR was run with 60 Vbeta primers and 13 Jbeta primers. Produced via immunoSEQ multiplex PCR; TCRdb's table is partial and in-frame only. The sample carries about 180,000 clones, around four fifths recorded once. The length of the CDR3 is 14 residues. The germline gives CDR1 GTSNPN, CDR2 SVGIG (reference sequence). The germline V and J ends were trimmed by 0 bases and 1 base, with 7 bases remaining between them. The source is a woman between 45 and 60 years old in good health and CMV-seropositive. The chain recombines TRBV30 with TRBJ1-5; D gene unclear. The specimen sequenced was PBMCs. CDR3 bases: TGTGCCTGGAGTGTCAGAGGGAGCAATCAGCCCCAGCATTTT. Translating it yields CAWSVRGSNQPQHF. Full variable domain (missing parts from reference TRBV30 and TRBJ1-5): SQTIHQWPATLVQPVGSPLSLECTVEGTSNPNLYWYRQAAGRGLQLLFYSVGIGQISSEVPQNLSASRPQDRQFILSSKKLLLSDSGFYLCAWSVRGSNQPQHFGDGTRLSIL.